This T cell receptor (beta chain) emerged from a study of blood T cell repertoires in COVID-19. Study-wide context: PBMCs, B-cell-depleted T cells, or T cells were the source of the cDNA or gDNA that made up the material.

The Seattle site enrolled patients during active infection and followed them longitudinally. J gave up 3 bases and V 5 bases, and 7 bases lay outside the gene matches. The CDR3 totals 16 residues. Germline V gene lookup returns CDR1 SGHRS and CDR2 YFSETQ. In the authors' workflow: Cell counts per sample came from amplifying reference gene primers. Sequencing used immunoSEQ multiplex PCR; TCRdb keeps in-frame clones, though not all of them. That table is the source of V, J and clone size, and D and trimming were worked out from the DNA. The sample carries just over 350,000 clones, 80% to 90% recorded once.

Sequences were obtained from peripheral blood. This sequence was found in a woman aged 55-70 years with COVID-19, enrolled during active disease. V and J are TRBV5-1 and TRBJ1-4; 10 nucleotides line up with TRBD1. In DNA, the CDR3 is TGCGCCAGCAGGACAGGGGGCGCCCCCCCTAATGAAAAACTGTTTTTT. This sequence encodes CASRTGGAPPNEKLFF. Variable domain in full (rest from reference TRBV5-1 and TRBJ1-4): KAGVTQTPRYLIKTRGQQVTLSCSPISGHRSVSWYQQTPGQGLQFLFEYFSETQRNKGNFPGRFSGRQFSNSRSEMNVSTLELGDSALYLCASRTGGAPPNEKLFFGSGTQLSVL.